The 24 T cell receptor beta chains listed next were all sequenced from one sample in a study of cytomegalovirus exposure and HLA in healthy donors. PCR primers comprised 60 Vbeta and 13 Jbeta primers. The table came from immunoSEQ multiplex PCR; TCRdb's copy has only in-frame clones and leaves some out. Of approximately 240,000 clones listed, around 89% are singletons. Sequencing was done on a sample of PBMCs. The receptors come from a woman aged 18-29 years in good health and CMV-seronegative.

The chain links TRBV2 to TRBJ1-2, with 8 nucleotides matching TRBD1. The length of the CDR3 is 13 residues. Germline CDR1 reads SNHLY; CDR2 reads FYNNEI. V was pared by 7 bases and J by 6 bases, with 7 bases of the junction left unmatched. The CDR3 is CASMGTGSNGYTF. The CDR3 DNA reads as TGTGCCAGCATGGGGACAGGATCTAATGGCTACACCTTC. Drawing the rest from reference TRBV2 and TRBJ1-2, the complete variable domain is EPEVTQTPSHQVTQMGQEVILRCVPISNHLYFYWYRQILGQKVEFLVSFYNNEISEKSEIFDDQFSVERPDGSNFTLKIRSTKLEDSAMYFCASMGTGSNGYTFGSGTRLTVV.

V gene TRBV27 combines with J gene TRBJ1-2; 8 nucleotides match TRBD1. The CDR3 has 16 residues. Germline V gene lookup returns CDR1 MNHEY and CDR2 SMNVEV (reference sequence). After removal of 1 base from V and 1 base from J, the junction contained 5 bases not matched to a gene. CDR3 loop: CASSLLAGGVNYGYTF. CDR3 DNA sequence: TGTGCCAGCAGTTTATTGGCAGGGGGCGTTAACTATGGCTACACCTTC.

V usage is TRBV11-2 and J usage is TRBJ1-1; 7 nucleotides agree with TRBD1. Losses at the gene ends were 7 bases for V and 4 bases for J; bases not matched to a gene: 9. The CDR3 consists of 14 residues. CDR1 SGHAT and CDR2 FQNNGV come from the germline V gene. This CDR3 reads CASTRDRSSTEAFF. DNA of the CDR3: TGTGCCAGCACCAGGGACAGAAGCTCCACTGAAGCTTTCTTT.

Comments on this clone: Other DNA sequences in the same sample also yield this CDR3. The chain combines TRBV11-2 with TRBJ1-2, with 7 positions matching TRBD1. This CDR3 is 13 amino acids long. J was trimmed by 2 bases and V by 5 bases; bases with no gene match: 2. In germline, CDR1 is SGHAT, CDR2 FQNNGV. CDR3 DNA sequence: TGTGCCAGCAGCCCGGGACAGAACTATGGCTACACCTTC. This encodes CASSPGQNYGYTF.

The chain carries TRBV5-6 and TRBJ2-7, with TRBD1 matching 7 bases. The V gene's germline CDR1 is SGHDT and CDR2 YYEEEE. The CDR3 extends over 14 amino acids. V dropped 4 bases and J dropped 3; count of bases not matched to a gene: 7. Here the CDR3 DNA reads TGTGCCAGCAGCATCACCGGGACAGACTACGAGCAGTACTTC. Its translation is CASSITGTDYEQYF.

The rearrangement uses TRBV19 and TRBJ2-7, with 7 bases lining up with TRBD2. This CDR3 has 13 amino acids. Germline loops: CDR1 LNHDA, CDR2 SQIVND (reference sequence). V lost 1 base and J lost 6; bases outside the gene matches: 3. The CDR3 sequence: CASSIGAGAEQYF. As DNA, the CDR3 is TGTGCCAGTAGTATAGGGGCGGGAGCCGAGCAGTACTTC.

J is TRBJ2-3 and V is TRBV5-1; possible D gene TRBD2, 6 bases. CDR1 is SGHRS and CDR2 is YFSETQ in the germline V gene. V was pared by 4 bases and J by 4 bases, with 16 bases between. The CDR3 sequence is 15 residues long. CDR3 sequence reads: CASSAAGMMADTQYF. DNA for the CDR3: TGCGCCAGCAGCGCCGCGGGGATGATGGCAGATACGCAGTATTTT.

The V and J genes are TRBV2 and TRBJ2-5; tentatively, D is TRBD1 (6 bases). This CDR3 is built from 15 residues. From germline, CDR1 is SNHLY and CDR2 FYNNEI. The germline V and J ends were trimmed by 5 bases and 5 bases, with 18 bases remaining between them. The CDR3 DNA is TGTGCCAGCAGTCAACAGGCCTCGAGGGGGGAGACCCAGTACTTC. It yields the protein CASSQQASRGETQYF.

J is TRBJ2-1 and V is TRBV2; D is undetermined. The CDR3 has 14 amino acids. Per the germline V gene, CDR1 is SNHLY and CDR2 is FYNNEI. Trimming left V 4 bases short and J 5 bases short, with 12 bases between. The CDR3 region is CASSGPQIDNEQFF. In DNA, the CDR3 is TGTGCCAGCAGTGGTCCACAGATTGACAATGAGCAGTTCTTC.

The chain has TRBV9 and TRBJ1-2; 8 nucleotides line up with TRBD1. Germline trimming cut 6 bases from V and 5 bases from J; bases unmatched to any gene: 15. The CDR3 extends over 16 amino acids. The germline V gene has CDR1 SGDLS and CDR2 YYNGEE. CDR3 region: CASTGQASPPEYGYTF. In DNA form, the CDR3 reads TGTGCCAGCACGGGACAGGCTTCCCCTCCGGAATATGGCTACACCTTC.

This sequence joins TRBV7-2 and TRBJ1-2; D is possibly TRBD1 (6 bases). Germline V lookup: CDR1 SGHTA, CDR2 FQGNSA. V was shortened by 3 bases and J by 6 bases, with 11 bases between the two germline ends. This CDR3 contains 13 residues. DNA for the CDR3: TGTGCCAGCAGCTTCCGGGGGGCTGATGGCTACACCTTC. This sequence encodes CASSFRGADGYTF.

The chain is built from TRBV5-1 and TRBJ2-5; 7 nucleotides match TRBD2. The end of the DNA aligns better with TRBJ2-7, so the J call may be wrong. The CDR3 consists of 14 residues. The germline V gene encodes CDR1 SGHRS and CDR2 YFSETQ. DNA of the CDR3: TGCGCCAGCAGCCCTCAACCCGGCGGGGGCGAGCAGTACTTC. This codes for CASSPQPGGGEQYF.

Written as DNA, the CDR3 is TGTGCCAGCAGCGTAGGGGGACAGGGGAGCAATGGCTACACCTTC. Translated: CASSVGGQGSNGYTF. The V and J genes are TRBV9 and TRBJ1-2; the match to TRBD1 covers 10 bases. Unmatched junction bases numbered 5, after V lost 0 bases and J lost 6 bases. The CDR3 covers 15 residues. Germline V gene sequence: CDR1 SGDLS, CDR2 YYNGEE.

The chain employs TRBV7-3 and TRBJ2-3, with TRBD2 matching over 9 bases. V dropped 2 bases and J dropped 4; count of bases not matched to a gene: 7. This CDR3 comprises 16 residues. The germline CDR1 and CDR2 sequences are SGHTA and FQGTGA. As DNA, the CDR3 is TGTGCCAGCAGCTTAGGGCGGGAGGGCCTGGCAGATACGCAGTATTTT. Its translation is CASSLGREGLADTQYF.

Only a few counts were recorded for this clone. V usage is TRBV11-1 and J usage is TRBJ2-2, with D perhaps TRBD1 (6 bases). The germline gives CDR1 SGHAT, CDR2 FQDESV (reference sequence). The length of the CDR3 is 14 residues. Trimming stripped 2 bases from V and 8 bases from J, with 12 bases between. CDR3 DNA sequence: TGTGCCAGCAGCTTAAATGGGGGCACGGGGGAGCTGTTTTTT. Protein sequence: CASSLNGGTGELFF. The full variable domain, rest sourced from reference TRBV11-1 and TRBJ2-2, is EAEVAQSPRYKITEKSQAVAFWCDPISGHATLYWYRQILGQGPELLVQFQDESVVDDSQLPKDRFSAERLKGVDSTLKIQPAELGDSAMYLCASSLNGGTGELFFGEGSRLTVL.

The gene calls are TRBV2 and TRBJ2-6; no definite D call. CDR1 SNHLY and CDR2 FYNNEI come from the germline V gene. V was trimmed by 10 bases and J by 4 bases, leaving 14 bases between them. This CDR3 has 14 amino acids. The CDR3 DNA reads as TGTGCCATACTGGTGGGCACAGGGGCCAACGTCCTGACTTTC. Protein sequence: CAILVGTGANVLTF.

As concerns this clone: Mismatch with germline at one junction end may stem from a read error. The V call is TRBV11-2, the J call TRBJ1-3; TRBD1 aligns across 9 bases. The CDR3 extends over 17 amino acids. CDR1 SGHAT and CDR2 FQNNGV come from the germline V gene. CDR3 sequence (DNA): TGTGCCAGCAGCCCACAAACCGGGACAGGGTCTGTAAACACCATATATTTT. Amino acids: CASSPQTGTGSVNTIYF.

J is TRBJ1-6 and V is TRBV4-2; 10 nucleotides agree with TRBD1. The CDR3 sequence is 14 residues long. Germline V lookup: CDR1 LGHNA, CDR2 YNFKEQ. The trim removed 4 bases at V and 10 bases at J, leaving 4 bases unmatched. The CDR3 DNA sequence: TGTGCCAGCAGCCTCGGGACAGGGGACTCACCCCTCCACTTT. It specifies CASSLGTGDSPLHF.

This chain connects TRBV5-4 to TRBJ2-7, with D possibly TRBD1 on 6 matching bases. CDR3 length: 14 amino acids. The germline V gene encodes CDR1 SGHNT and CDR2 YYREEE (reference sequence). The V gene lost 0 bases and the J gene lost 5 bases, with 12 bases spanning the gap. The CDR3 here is CASSLVGASDEQYF. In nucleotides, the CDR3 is TGTGCCAGCAGCTTGGTGGGGGCAAGTGACGAGCAGTACTTC.

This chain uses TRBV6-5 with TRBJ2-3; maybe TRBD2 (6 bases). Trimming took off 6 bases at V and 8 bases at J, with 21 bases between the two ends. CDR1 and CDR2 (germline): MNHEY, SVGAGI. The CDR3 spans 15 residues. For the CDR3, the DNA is TGTGCCAGCAGCCAACGGGGGACTTCCGCGGGTACGCAGTATTTT. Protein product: CASSQRGTSAGTQYF.

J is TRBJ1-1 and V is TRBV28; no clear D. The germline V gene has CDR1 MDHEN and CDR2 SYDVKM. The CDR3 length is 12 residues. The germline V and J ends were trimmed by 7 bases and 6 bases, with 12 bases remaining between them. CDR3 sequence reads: CASIQWGAEAFF. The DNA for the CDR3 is TGTGCCAGCATCCAATGGGGAGCTGAAGCTTTCTTT.

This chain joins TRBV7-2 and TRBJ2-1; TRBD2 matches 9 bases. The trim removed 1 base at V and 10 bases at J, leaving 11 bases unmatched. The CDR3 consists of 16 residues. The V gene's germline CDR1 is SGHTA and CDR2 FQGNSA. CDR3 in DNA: TGTGCCAGCAGCTTAGTGTCCCTAACTAGCGGGCGAGAGCAGTTCTTC. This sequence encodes CASSLVSLTSGREQFF.

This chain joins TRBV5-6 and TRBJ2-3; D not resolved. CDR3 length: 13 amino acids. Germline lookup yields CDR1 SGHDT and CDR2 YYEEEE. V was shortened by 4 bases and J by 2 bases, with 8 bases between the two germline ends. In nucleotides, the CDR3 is TGTGCCAGCAGCGAGATTGCCACAGATACGCAGTATTTT. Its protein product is CASSEIATDTQYF.

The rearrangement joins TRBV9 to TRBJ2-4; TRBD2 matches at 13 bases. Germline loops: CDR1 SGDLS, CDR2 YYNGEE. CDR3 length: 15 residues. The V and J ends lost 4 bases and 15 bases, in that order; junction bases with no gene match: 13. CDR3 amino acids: CASSLSSPTSGRRYF. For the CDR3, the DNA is TGTGCCAGCAGCCTTAGTTCCCCGACTAGCGGGAGGAGGTACTTC.